The 14 T cell receptor beta chains below all came from one sample that was sequenced in a study of cytomegalovirus exposure and HLA in healthy donors. Data came from immunoSEQ multiplex PCR; TCRdb stores just in-frame clones and leaves some out. In the table there are over 200,000 clones, about 91% of which are singletons. Sequenced input: PBMCs. Receptors were obtained from a woman aged 18-29 years in good health and CMV-seronegative.

The V and J genes are TRBV28 and TRBJ1-5; 8 nucleotides align to TRBD1. V trimming: 5 bases; J trimming: 0 bases; junction bases outside the gene matches: 15. Germline V gene sequence: CDR1 MDHEN, CDR2 SYDVKM. The CDR3 length is 19 residues. The CDR3 DNA reads as TGTGCCAGCAGTCCTCTCGCAGGGGGCGTCCTTTATAGCAATCAGCCCCAGCATTTT. Translated: CASSPLAGGVLYSNQPQHF.

The chain is built from TRBV5-3 and TRBJ1-2, with 10 bases matching TRBD1. TRBV5-3 is filed as an ORF, its function uncertain. V shed 0 bases, J shed 5 bases, and the junction held 10 bases outside the gene matches. The CDR3 sequence is 17 residues long. The CDR3 sequence: CARSLDIQTGGSYGYTF. CDR3 coding DNA: TGTGCCAGAAGCTTGGATATTCAGACAGGGGGCTCTTATGGCTACACCTTC.

This chain uses TRBV6-5 with TRBJ2-3; 10 positions match TRBD2. Germline values: CDR1 MNHEY, CDR2 SVGAGI. The V and J ends lost 2 bases and 6 bases, in that order; junction bases with no gene match: 5. The CDR3 loop spans 15 amino acids. DNA for the CDR3: TGTGCCAGCAGTTACGCCGGACTAGCGGCCGATACGCAGTATTTT. Translation gives CASSYAGLAADTQYF.

The chain carries TRBV28 and TRBJ1-1; 7 bases match TRBD1. The CDR3 runs to 14 residues. With V trimmed by 11 bases and J by 2 bases, 11 bases remained unmatched. Looked up from germline, CDR1 is MDHEN and CDR2 is SYDVKM. DNA for the CDR3: TGTGCCGGCAAGGCCGGGACAGACAACACTGAAGCTTTCTTT. It codes for CAGKAGTDNTEAFF.

This clone has more than one count but fewer than ten. The chain couples TRBV6-4 to TRBJ2-1, with 11 bases identical to TRBD2. V lost 2 bases and J lost 6; bases outside the gene matches: 0. Germline V gene data show CDR1 as MRHNA and CDR2 as SNTAGT. This CDR3 comprises 14 residues. CDR3 sequence: CASSDGTSGNEQFF. CDR3 in DNA: TGTGCCAGCAGTGACGGGACTAGCGGCAATGAGCAGTTCTTC.

The chain employs TRBV29-1 and TRBJ2-5; no clear D gene. The CDR3 sequence is 12 residues long. Germline lookup yields CDR1 SQVTM and CDR2 ANQGSEA. The V end lost 0 bases, the J end lost 5 bases, and 7 bases lay between the germline ends. The CDR3 region is CSVEDLSETQYF. CDR3 bases: TGCAGCGTTGAAGATCTTTCGGAGACCCAGTACTTC.

The chain uses TRBV13 and TRBJ2-2, with unresolved D. The CDR3 spans 12 residues. CDR1 PRHDT and CDR2 FYEKMQ come from the germline V gene (reference sequence). V was shortened by 5 bases and J by 3 bases, with 4 bases between the two germline ends. The CDR3 spells CASSDYTGELFF. CDR3 DNA sequence: TGTGCCAGCAGCGACTACACCGGGGAGCTGTTTTTT.

The chain combines TRBV19 with TRBJ2-7, with D possibly being TRBD2 (7 bases). V was clipped by 5 bases and J by 5 bases, with 16 bases between them. Looked up from germline, CDR1 is LNHDA and CDR2 is SQIVND (reference sequence). This CDR3 contains 14 residues. As DNA, the CDR3 is TGTGCCAGTAGTTACGGGGGGCGATTGAACGAGCAGTACTTC. It is translated as CASSYGGRLNEQYF.

CDR3: CASSYTGGEAFF. The CDR3 coding sequence is TGTGCCAGCAGTTACACAGGGGGTGAAGCTTTCTTT. The rearrangement links TRBV6-5 to TRBJ1-1, with 8 bases lining up with TRBD1. Trimming removed 2 bases from V and 7 bases from J; junction bases left unmatched: 0. This CDR3 comprises 12 residues. Germline V gene sequence: CDR1 MNHEY, CDR2 SVGAGI.

V gene TRBV29-1 combines with J gene TRBJ2-5; no firm D call. This CDR3 comprises 12 residues. V gave up 3 bases and J gave up 4 bases, with 9 bases separating them. Per the germline V gene, CDR1 is SQVTM and CDR2 is ANQGSEA. CDR3 residues: CSVDRSRETQYF. The CDR3 bases are TGCAGCGTTGATCGGTCACGAGAGACCCAGTACTTC.

This chain uses TRBV28 with TRBJ2-7; a weak D match, TRBD2 (6 bases). V was shortened by 10 bases and J by 5 bases, with 12 bases between the two germline ends. Germline V gives CDR1 MDHEN, CDR2 SYDVKM. The CDR3 runs to 11 residues. CDR3 loop: CATGTLDEQYF. The CDR3 DNA reads as TGTGCCACCGGGACTTTAGACGAGCAGTACTTC. The complete variable domain, with remaining parts taken from reference TRBV28 and TRBJ2-7, reads DVKVTQSSRYLVKRTGEKVFLECVQDMDHENMFWYRQDPGLGLRLIYFSYDVKMKEKGDIPEGYSVSREKKERFSLILESASTNQTSMYLCATGTLDEQYFGPGTRLTVT.

A single count supports this clone. This chain links TRBV28 with TRBJ2-3, with 16 nucleotides matching TRBD2. Germline values: CDR1 MDHEN, CDR2 SYDVKM. The V gene end was trimmed by 3 bases and the J gene end by 0 bases; junction bases not matched to a gene: 0. The CDR3 spans 17 residues. CDR3 bases: TGTGCCAGCAGTTTGGGACTAGCGGGAGGGAGCACAGATACGCAGTATTTT. Its protein is CASSLGLAGGSTDTQYF.

This chain uses TRBV2 with TRBJ1-5; 7 nucleotides agree with TRBD1. In germline, CDR1 is SNHLY, CDR2 FYNNEI. The V gene end was trimmed by 6 bases and the J gene end by 2 bases; junction bases not matched to a gene: 7. The CDR3 is 15 amino acids. The CDR3 reads CASRLTGTGNQPQHF. DNA for the CDR3: TGTGCCAGCAGACTGACCGGGACAGGCAATCAGCCCCAGCATTTT.

The gene calls are TRBV7-2 and TRBJ1-5; 7 nucleotides match TRBD1. In germline, CDR1 is SGHTA, CDR2 FQGNSA. V was pared by 5 bases and J by 0 bases, with 10 bases of the junction left unmatched. This CDR3 contains 17 residues. The CDR3 protein is CASSQEHRGYSNQPQHF. The CDR3 DNA reads TGTGCCAGCAGCCAAGAGCACAGGGGTTATAGCAATCAGCCCCAGCATTTT.